This TCR beta chain emerged from a study of shared clonotypes between healthy human individuals. Profiled with immunoSEQ multiplex PCR; TCRdb holds only in-frame clones, not every one. The sample holds about 2.4 million clones; roughly 93% are singletons and the top ten take about 0.34%. Germline V lookup: CDR1 MNHEY, CDR2 SMNVEV (reference sequence). J was trimmed by 4 bases and V by 1 base; bases with no gene match: 5. This CDR3 has 15 residues. The sequencing input was naive CD4+ T cells from PBMCs. Subset of the sample: CD45RA+ positively selected. The TCR originated in a man aged 18 to 30 in good health. Some clones in this sample may be carry-over from other donors' samples. V is TRBV27 and J is TRBJ1-2, with 8 bases aligning to TRBD1. The DNA of the CDR3 is TGTGCCAGCAGTTTATTCCGGGACAGGCCCTATGGCTACACCTTC. It codes for CASSLFRDRPYGYTF.